This passage covers 7 T cell receptor beta chains from one sample sequenced in a study of monozygotic twins with inflammatory bowel disease. From the 5' RACE reads, TCRdb lists one entry per CDR3 protein and no DNA. The ten most abundant clones cover 2% to 2.5% of a sample with around 410,000 distinct CDR3 sequences. Sequencing was done on a sample of blood. The source of these receptors is a human donor with ulcerative colitis or Crohn's disease, or a healthy co-twin of an affected twin (not recorded which).

The gene calls are TRBV27 and TRBJ2-2. The CDR3 runs to 12 residues. Per the germline V gene, CDR1 is MNHEY and CDR2 is SMNVEV (reference sequence). The CDR3 reads CASSVDNGELFF.

The V gene is TRBV5-4, the J gene TRBJ1-1; as DNA is missing, the TRBD1 call by TCRdb cannot be tested. The germline CDR1 and CDR2 sequences are SGHNT and YYREEE (reference sequence). The CDR3 totals 19 residues. The CDR3 protein is CASSFVVLRQGARGTEAFF.

V usage is TRBV4-1 and J usage is TRBJ1-4; the TCRdb call, TRBD1, lacks DNA for checking. Germline values: CDR1 MGHRA, CDR2 YSYEKL. This CDR3 has 20 amino acids. The CDR3 is CASSQDNRGYEPMKIILRFF.

The chain carries TRBV5-1 and TRBJ2-3; TCRdb gives TRBD2 as the D gene, but with no DNA this cannot be confirmed. The germline V gene encodes CDR1 SGHRS and CDR2 YFSETQ. The CDR3 runs to 16 residues. The CDR3 here is CASSEGLHSALDTQYF.

This rearrangement joins TRBV28 to TRBJ2-1; TCRdb's D gene call, TRBD1, goes unchecked for lack of DNA. The V gene's germline CDR1 is MDHEN and CDR2 SYDVKM. CDR3 length equals 14 residues. CDR3 region: CASSLGGRNNEQFF.

The chain has TRBV11-2 and TRBJ1-5. This CDR3 spans 13 amino acids. CDR1 and CDR2 (germline): SGHAT, FQNNGV. The CDR3 loop is CASSLGYNQPQHF. Drawing the rest from reference TRBV11-2 and TRBJ1-5, the complete variable domain is EAGVAQSPRYKIIEKRQSVAFWCNPISGHATLYWYQQILGQGPKLLIQFQNNGVVDDSQLPKDRFSAERLKGVDSTLKIQPAKLEDSAVYLCASSLGYNQPQHFGDGTRLSIL.

The chain couples TRBV7-2 to TRBJ2-2. The CDR3 consists of 14 residues. Germline CDR1 and CDR2: SGHTA and FQGNSA. This CDR3 is CASNRARSTGELFF.